These 18 T cell receptor beta chains share one sample of origin, sequenced in a study of blood T cell repertoires in COVID-19. Method: immunoSEQ multiplex PCR; TCRdb's copy keeps in-frame clones and lacks some. The sample lists about 440,000 clones; roughly 88% were seen once. Sequenced sample: PBMCs or T cells enriched from blood (not recorded which). These receptors were collected from a man aged 18 to 29 who had recovered from COVID-19.

This clone was seen just once. The rearrangement uses TRBV28 and TRBJ1-5, with D perhaps TRBD1 (5 bases). The CDR3 covers 14 residues. Trimming cost V 5 bases and J 1 base, with 9 bases left between them. From germline, CDR1 is MDHEN and CDR2 SYDVKM. As DNA, the CDR3 is TGTGCCAGCAGTGGGGGGTTAAGCAATCAGCCCCAGCATTTT. Translation: CASSGGLSNQPQHF.

This clone was counted ten times or more. The gene calls are TRBV6-8 and TRBJ2-2, with 8 nucleotides matching TRBD1. The CDR3 consists of 19 residues. The germline V gene encodes CDR1 MNHGY and CDR2 SAAAGT. Trimming cost V 6 bases and J 0 bases; bases outside gene matches: 15. The CDR3 loop is CASSVVDRVRIANTGELFF. Written as DNA, the CDR3 is TGTGCCAGCAGCGTAGTGGACAGGGTGCGAATCGCGAACACCGGGGAGCTGTTTTTT.

In the case of this clone: The junction shows a germline mismatch at one end, possibly a read error. The chain joins TRBV28 to TRBJ1-1; D gene uncertain. The V gene's germline CDR1 is MDHEN and CDR2 SYDVKM. The CDR3 contains 12 residues. The CDR3 reads CASSLSTSRRLF. CDR3 DNA sequence: TGTGCCAGCAGTTTATCGACAAGCCGCCGTTTATTT.

The gene calls are TRBV30 and TRBJ1-3; D is uncertain. V was trimmed by 0 bases and J by 2 bases, leaving 11 bases between them. CDR1 and CDR2 (germline): GTSNPN, SVGIG (reference sequence). This CDR3 spans 15 amino acids. CDR3 DNA sequence: TGTGCCTGGAGTGTCGAGGAGGTAGCTGGAAACACCATATATTTT. This gives the protein CAWSVEEVAGNTIYF. The full variable domain, its missing parts supplied by reference TRBV30 and TRBJ1-3, is SQTIHQWPATLVQPVGSPLSLECTVEGTSNPNLYWYRQAAGRGLQLLFYSVGIGQISSEVPQNLSASRPQDRQFILSSKKLLLSDSGFYLCAWSVEEVAGNTIYFGEGSWLTVV.

The chain combines TRBV7-8 with TRBJ1-6, with 9 bases that match TRBD1. The CDR3 length is 16 residues. Per the germline V gene, CDR1 is SGHVS and CDR2 is FQNEAQ. J was trimmed by 0 bases and V by 5 bases; bases with no gene match: 2. CDR3 in DNA: TGTGCCAGCAGCGGGACAGGGAGCTCCTATAATTCACCCCTCCACTTT. This codes for CASSGTGSSYNSPLHF.

V usage is TRBV5-6 and J usage is TRBJ1-6; 8 bases align to TRBD1. There are 14 residues in the CDR3. CDR1 and CDR2 from the germline V gene are SGHDT and YYEEEE. The J segment lost 11 bases and the V segment lost 4 bases, leaving 8 bases of the junction unmatched. The CDR3 nucleotides read TGTGCCAGCAGCCCGGGACAGGAATATCCACCCCTCCACTTT. Encoded protein: CASSPGQEYPPLHF.

The chain has TRBV6-1 and TRBJ2-5; possibly TRBD2 for D (7 bases). CDR1 is MNHNS and CDR2 is SASEGT in the germline V gene. V gave up 3 bases and J gave up 4 bases, with 18 bases separating them. This CDR3 region has 16 residues. CDR3 amino acids: CASSEWEGGLGETQYF. CDR3 bases: TGTGCCAGCAGTGAGTGGGAGGGGGGGCTTGGAGAGACCCAGTACTTC.

The V gene is TRBV7-9, the J gene TRBJ2-6; 7 bases align to TRBD1. CDR1 is SEHNR, CDR2 FQNEAQ, per germline (reference sequence). The junction had 10 bases not matched to a gene; V was cut back by 0 bases and J by 2 bases. CDR3 size: 19 residues. The DNA for the CDR3 is TGTGCCAGCAGCTTAGCCTCGGCGAGACAGGGAGCTGGGGCCAACGTCCTGACTTTC. Translating gives CASSLASARQGAGANVLTF. Full variable domain (remainder filled in from reference TRBV7-9 and TRBJ2-6): DTGVSQNPRHKITKRGQNVTFRCDPISEHNRLYWYRQTLGQGPEFLTYFQNEAQLEKSRLLSDRFSAERPKGSFSTLEIQRTEQGDSAMYLCASSLASARQGAGANVLTFGAGSRLTVL.

This rearrangement joins TRBV11-2 to TRBJ1-1, with 11 bases matching TRBD1. The length of the CDR3 is 16 residues. V lost 4 bases and J lost 4; bases outside the gene matches: 8. CDR1 and CDR2 (germline): SGHAT, FQNNGV. CDR3 DNA sequence: TGTGCCAGCAGCTCGCCAAGGGGGACAGGGGGCACTGAAGCTTTCTTT. Amino acids: CASSSPRGTGGTEAFF.

V usage is TRBV6-1 and J usage is TRBJ1-5; 10 bases agree with TRBD1. CDR3 length equals 14 residues. V gave up 3 bases and J gave up 5 bases; unmatched junction bases: 1. Germline CDR1 is MNHNS and CDR2 is SASEGT. This CDR3 reads CASSEGQGHQPQHF. For the CDR3, the DNA is TGTGCCAGCAGTGAGGGACAGGGGCATCAGCCCCAGCATTTT.

The chain employs TRBV3-1 (or the pseudogene TRBV3-2) and TRBJ2-5; TRBD2 matches at 7 bases. This CDR3 spans 13 amino acids. The V segment lost 4 bases and the J segment 2 bases; nucleotides outside the gene matches: 1. The germline gives CDR1 LGHDT, CDR2 YNNKEL (reference sequence). CDR3 loop: CASSPSGQETQYF. The DNA for the CDR3 is TGTGCCAGCAGCCCTAGCGGACAAGAGACCCAGTACTTC.

The chain joins TRBV21-1 to TRBJ2-3; the table's TRBD2 call for D was not verified on the DNA. TRBV21-1 is flagged as a pseudogene. The CDR3 totals 16 residues. The CDR3 region has the DNA TGTGCCAGCAGCCCTCGCCGGCAGGGGAGGGAGGATACGCAGTATTTT. Residues: CASSPRRQGREDTQYF.

The J gene is TRBJ2-1, the V gene TRBV19; a weak D match, TRBD2 (5 bases). Germline CDR1 LNHDA, CDR2 SQIVND (reference sequence). This CDR3 has 17 amino acids. Trimming pared 4 bases from V and 0 bases from J, leaving 16 bases between. The CDR3 loop is CASSKGVAITSYNEQFF. The CDR3 DNA reads as TGTGCCAGTAGTAAGGGAGTAGCGATCACCTCCTACAATGAGCAGTTCTTC.

The gene calls are TRBV19 and TRBJ2-6; D not resolved. Germline values: CDR1 LNHDA, CDR2 SQIVND (reference sequence). The CDR3 runs to 15 residues. V was pared by 5 bases and J by 0 bases, with 8 bases between. The CDR3 spells CASSPTGSGANVLTF. CDR3 in DNA: TGTGCCAGTAGTCCGACGGGCTCTGGGGCCAACGTCCTGACTTTC.

This sequence joins TRBV19 and TRBJ1-5; D is possibly TRBD1 (6 bases). This CDR3 has 17 amino acids. Looked up from germline, CDR1 is LNHDA and CDR2 is SQIVND (reference sequence). V gave up 6 bases and J gave up 1 base, with 19 bases separating them. The CDR3 here is CASSTVRGGKSNQPQHF. CDR3 bases: TGTGCCAGTAGCACCGTTAGGGGGGGCAAGAGCAATCAGCCCCAGCATTTT.

The chain links TRBV20-1 to TRBJ2-1, with TRBD2 matching 11 bases. Germline values: CDR1 DFQATT, CDR2 SNEGSKA (reference sequence). The ends lost 6 bases at V and 0 bases at J; junction bases unmatched: 7. The CDR3 totals 16 residues. The CDR3 is CSASLAGGLSYNEQFF. CDR3 nucleotides: TGCAGTGCGAGTCTAGCGGGGGGTCTCTCCTACAATGAGCAGTTCTTC.

The J gene is TRBJ2-5, the V gene TRBV10-3; possibly TRBD1 for D (5 bases). CDR3 size: 15 residues. V shed 0 bases and J shed 0 bases, with 8 bases lying between them. Germline assignment: CDR1 ENHRY and CDR2 SYGVKD. DNA of the CDR3: TGTGCCATCAGTGAGTCTCCACAGGACCAAGAGACCCAGTACTTC. Translating gives CAISESPQDQETQYF.

The chain is built from TRBV30 and TRBJ1-6; D call uncertain. The V gene lost 0 bases and the J gene lost 7 bases, with 7 bases spanning the gap. CDR1 is GTSNPN and CDR2 is SVGIG in the germline V gene (reference sequence). The CDR3 length is 13 residues. For the CDR3, the DNA is TGTGCCTGGAGTGTAAGGGAGAATTCACCCCTCCACTTT. Translation: CAWSVRENSPLHF.